The 23 T cell receptor beta chains in this list originate from one sample, sequenced in a study of blood T cell repertoires in COVID-19. Sequencing was performed with immunoSEQ multiplex PCR; in TCRdb, only in-frame clones are kept and a portion is missing. Of some 170,000 clones listed, roughly 86% are singletons. The source material was peripheral blood. Every receptor here comes from a woman aged 45-60 years with acute or convalescent COVID-19.

This clone has a handful of counts. This rearrangement joins TRBV10-1 to TRBJ2-7; no firm D call. Germline V gives CDR1 WNHNN, CDR2 SYGVQD (reference sequence). This CDR3 is 11 amino acids long. Trimming took off 9 bases at V and 5 bases at J, with 11 bases between the two ends. The CDR3 DNA sequence: TGCGCCAGTAGAAAACCCCACGAGCAGTACTTC. This translates into CASRKPHEQYF.

This clone was observed a few times. The rearrangement links TRBV19 to TRBJ1-5, with D perhaps TRBD1 (6 bases). V lost 5 bases and J lost 4, with 18 bases in between. CDR3 size: 16 residues. Germline V CDR1 and CDR2: LNHDA, SQIVND (reference sequence). For the CDR3, the DNA is TGTGCCAGTAGTCCGATCAGGACAGCAAAAAATCAGCCCCAGCATTTT. This gives the protein CASSPIRTAKNQPQHF.

DNA for the CDR3: TGCAGCGTTGATAAGGGGTACAATGAGCAGTTCTTC. Translating it yields CSVDKGYNEQFF. J is TRBJ2-1 and V is TRBV29-1; a weak D match, TRBD1 (5 bases). The V gene lost 3 bases and the J gene lost 4 bases, with 7 bases spanning the gap. This CDR3 comprises 12 residues. Germline values: CDR1 SQVTM, CDR2 ANQGSEA.

This rearrangement joins TRBV20-1 to TRBJ1-3, with TRBD1 identical over 7 bases. Germline lookup yields CDR1 DFQATT and CDR2 SNEGSKA (reference sequence). J lost 0 bases, V lost 3 bases, and 2 bases had no gene match. This CDR3 has 14 amino acids. The CDR3 protein is CSASRDSSGNTIYF. The CDR3 nucleotides are TGCAGTGCTAGTCGGGACAGCTCTGGAAACACCATATATTTT.

This chain connects TRBV9 to TRBJ1-1; 7 nucleotides line up with TRBD1. This CDR3 is 16 amino acids long. V shed 0 bases, J shed 1 base, and the junction held 6 bases outside the gene matches. The germline CDR1 and CDR2 sequences are SGDLS and YYNGEE. The CDR3: CASSVAITGENTEAFF. Written as DNA, the CDR3 is TGTGCCAGCAGCGTAGCTATTACAGGGGAGAACACTGAAGCTTTCTTT.

The gene calls are TRBV11-1 and TRBJ1-2; possible D gene TRBD1, 6 bases. This CDR3 has 16 amino acids. Trimming took 7 bases from V and 0 from J, leaving 18 bases between them. Germline V gene sequence: CDR1 SGHAT, CDR2 FQDESV (reference sequence). CDR3 bases: TGTGCCAGCACCCCCGAGGGGGTAAAGTCTAACTATGGCTACACCTTC. Its translation: CASTPEGVKSNYGYTF.

This rearrangement joins TRBV3-1 (or the pseudogene TRBV3-2) to TRBJ1-2, with D uncertain. V lost 3 bases, J lost 1 base, and 6 bases lay in between. The CDR3 covers 13 residues. Looked up from germline, CDR1 is LGHDT and CDR2 is YNNKEL (reference sequence). Written as DNA, the CDR3 is TGTGCCAGCAGCCAGTCGGTTAACTATGGCTACACCTTC. It encodes CASSQSVNYGYTF.

The chain links TRBV11-2 to TRBJ2-3; maybe TRBD1 (6 bases). In germline, CDR1 is SGHAT, CDR2 FQNNGV. This CDR3 comprises 14 residues. V lost 0 bases and J lost 5, with 9 bases in between. The CDR3 sequence is CASSLDRGGDTQYF. The CDR3 nucleotides are TGTGCCAGCAGCTTAGATAGAGGGGGAGATACGCAGTATTTT.

CDR3 in DNA: TGCGCCAGCAGCCCACGGACTAGCGGGGGGAAAGATACGCAGTATTTT. As protein: CASSPRTSGGKDTQYF. The chain carries TRBV5-1 and TRBJ2-3; 14 bases match TRBD2. The CDR3 runs to 16 residues. J lost 5 bases, V lost 4 bases, and 6 bases had no gene match. Germline V gene sequence: CDR1 SGHRS, CDR2 YFSETQ.

In nucleotides, the CDR3 is TGTGCCAGCAGCCAAGATGGGCCTAGCGGGAGATGGAACGAGCAGTACTTC. Its translation is CASSQDGPSGRWNEQYF. The rearrangement joins TRBV3-1 (or the pseudogene TRBV3-2) to TRBJ2-7, with 10 positions matching TRBD2. V lost 0 bases, J lost 5 bases, and 10 bases stayed unmatched. This CDR3 comprises 17 residues. Germline loops: CDR1 LGHDT, CDR2 YNNKEL (reference sequence).

The V call is TRBV5-4, the J call TRBJ1-1, with D possibly matching TRBD1 (5 bases). The CDR3 spans 15 residues. Trimming left V 0 bases short and J 4 bases short, with 13 bases between. Germline V gene data show CDR1 as SGHNT and CDR2 as YYREEE (reference sequence). The DNA of the CDR3 is TGTGCCAGCAGCTTGGTGGCGGGGGACCTCACTGAAGCTTTCTTT. Amino acid sequence: CASSLVAGDLTEAFF.

The chain's CDR3 is CASSFVSGDGNEQFF. For the CDR3, the DNA is TGTGCCAGCAGTTTCGTTAGCGGGGACGGGAATGAGCAGTTCTTC. This rearrangement joins TRBV6-5 to TRBJ2-1, with 8 bases that match TRBD2. Trimming removed 4 bases from V and 7 bases from J; junction bases left unmatched: 9. Germline CDR1 is MNHEY and CDR2 is SVGAGI. The CDR3 runs to 15 residues.

The CDR3 sequence: CASRSDRGPGYTF. CDR3 bases: TGTGCCAGCAGATCCGACAGGGGGCCTGGCTACACCTTC. This chain uses TRBV7-2 with TRBJ1-2; TRBD1 agrees at 10 bases. The ends lost 6 bases at V and 7 bases at J; junction bases unmatched: 5. The CDR3 loop spans 13 amino acids. CDR1 is SGHTA, CDR2 FQGNSA, per germline.

The J gene is TRBJ1-6, the V gene TRBV6-5; D unresolved. The V gene lost 6 bases and the J gene lost 7 bases, with 7 bases spanning the gap. Germline V lookup: CDR1 MNHEY, CDR2 SVGAGI. CDR3 length: 12 residues. The CDR3, as DNA: TGTGCCAGCAGCCTGGGCAATTCACCCCTCCACTTT. Amino acid sequence: CASSLGNSPLHF.

In this sample, this clone turned up a few times. The rearrangement links TRBV11-3 to TRBJ1-1, with D possibly matching TRBD1 (5 bases). Trimming removed 3 bases at V and 7 bases at J, with 9 bases between. The length of the CDR3 is 12 residues. Germline V gives CDR1 SGHNT, CDR2 YENEEA. The chain's CDR3 is CASSFSRGEAFF. CDR3 bases: TGTGCCAGCAGCTTTAGTAGGGGTGAAGCTTTCTTT.

The chain is built from TRBV7-2 and TRBJ2-2, with a tentative D call TRBD2 (5 bases). Germline assignment: CDR1 SGHTA and CDR2 FQGNSA. Deletions cut 3 bases from V and 5 bases from J, with 10 bases between. This CDR3 spans 14 amino acids. The CDR3: CASSLSGSTGELFF. The CDR3 region has the DNA TGTGCCAGCAGCTTGAGCGGTTCAACCGGGGAGCTGTTTTTT.

The gene calls are TRBV2 and TRBJ2-7, with D possibly TRBD2 on 6 matching bases. V lost 5 bases, J lost 1 base, and 12 bases lay in between. Looked up from germline, CDR1 is SNHLY and CDR2 is FYNNEI. This CDR3 is 14 amino acids long. Here the CDR3 reads CASSMRGGSYEQYF. In DNA form, the CDR3 reads TGTGCCAGCAGTATGCGGGGTGGGTCCTACGAGCAGTACTTC.

This clone has a single count. The J gene is TRBJ2-7, the V gene TRBV11-2, with D maybe TRBD1 (5 bases). CDR3 length: 16 amino acids. The germline gives CDR1 SGHAT, CDR2 FQNNGV. Trimming removed 5 bases at V and 3 bases at J, with 20 bases between. The DNA for the CDR3 is TGTGCCAGCAGCCCTAACGCAGGGATCCCCTTCTACGAGCAGTACTTC. Encoded protein: CASSPNAGIPFYEQYF.

This clone was seen just once. The chain has TRBV10-2 and TRBJ2-5; TRBD1 matches 8 bases. The CDR3 sequence is 14 residues long. Per the germline V gene, CDR1 is WSHSY and CDR2 is SAAADI. J was trimmed by 2 bases and V by 3 bases; bases with no gene match: 2. CDR3 in amino acids: CASSDGTGQETQYF. As DNA, the CDR3 is TGCGCCAGCAGTGACGGGACAGGACAAGAGACCCAGTACTTC.

The V and J genes are TRBV6-5 and TRBJ2-1, with a tentative D call TRBD2 (5 bases). The CDR3 runs 13 residues. Trimming removed 7 bases at V and 5 bases at J, with 12 bases between. Germline assignment: CDR1 MNHEY and CDR2 SVGAGI. This CDR3 reads CASKSGLHNEQFF. The CDR3, as DNA: TGTGCCAGCAAAAGCGGTCTTCACAATGAGCAGTTCTTC.

The genes are TRBV28 and TRBJ1-1, with TRBD1 identical over 7 bases. Trimming removed 5 bases from V and 4 bases from J; junction bases left unmatched: 7. Germline V gives CDR1 MDHEN, CDR2 SYDVKM. The CDR3 covers 14 residues. The DNA for the CDR3 is TGTGCCAGCAGTGAGACAGGGTCGGTCACTGAAGCTTTCTTT. As protein: CASSETGSVTEAFF.

V gene TRBV7-6 combines with J gene TRBJ2-7; 8 nucleotides match TRBD1. The germline V gene encodes CDR1 SGHVS and CDR2 FNYEAQ. The CDR3 spans 16 residues. J lost 3 bases, V lost 1 base, and 8 bases had no gene match. CDR3 sequence: CASSLGAGGGVYEQYF. The CDR3, as DNA: TGTGCCAGCAGCTTAGGTGCAGGGGGCGGAGTCTACGAGCAGTACTTC.

V is TRBV5-1 and J is TRBJ1-2; the match to TRBD1 covers 9 bases. The junction had 3 bases not matched to a gene; V was cut back by 4 bases and J by 2 bases. Germline CDR1 reads SGHRS; CDR2 reads YFSETQ. The CDR3 sequence is 14 residues long. The CDR3 here is CASSLTGGNYGYTF. Here the CDR3 DNA reads TGCGCCAGCAGCCTAACAGGGGGCAACTATGGCTACACCTTC.